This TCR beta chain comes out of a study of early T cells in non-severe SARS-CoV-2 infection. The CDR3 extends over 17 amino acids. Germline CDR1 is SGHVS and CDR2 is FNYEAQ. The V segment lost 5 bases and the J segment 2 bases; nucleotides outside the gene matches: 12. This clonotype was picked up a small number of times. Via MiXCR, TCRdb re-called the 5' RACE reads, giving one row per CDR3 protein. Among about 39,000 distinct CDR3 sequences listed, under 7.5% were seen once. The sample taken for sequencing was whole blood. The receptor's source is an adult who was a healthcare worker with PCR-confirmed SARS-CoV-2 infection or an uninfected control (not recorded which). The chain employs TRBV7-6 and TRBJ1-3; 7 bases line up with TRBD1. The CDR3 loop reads CASSPTTRDRPGNTIYF. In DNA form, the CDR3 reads TGTGCCAGCAGCCCAACTACCCGGGACAGACCTGGAAACACCATATATTTT.